This entry is about one T cell receptor (beta chain). TCRdb recomputed calls from the RT-PCR reads with MiXCR, one row per CDR3 protein. The sample gives roughly 180,000 distinct CDR3 sequences, around two fifths of which show up once; about 35% is in the top ten. This sample is drawn from a study of patients and donors after allogeneic stem cell transplantation. V was pared by 3 bases and J by 2 bases, with 5 bases of the junction left unmatched. The CDR3 length is 15 residues. CDR1 is SGHDT, CDR2 YYEEEE, per germline. The receptor comes from a human donor who was either an allogeneic HSCT recipient or a stem cell or donor lymphocyte infusion donor (not recorded which). It is not recorded whose cells these are; they may come from a transplant donor. Sequencing was performed on blood, either unsorted or a sorted T cell fraction (not recorded which). The rearrangement links TRBV5-6 to TRBJ1-5, with 7 bases aligning to TRBD1. CDR3 sequence reads: CASSYGTEGNQPQHF. For the CDR3, the DNA is TGTGCCAGCAGCTATGGGACAGAAGGCAATCAGCCCCAGCATTTT.